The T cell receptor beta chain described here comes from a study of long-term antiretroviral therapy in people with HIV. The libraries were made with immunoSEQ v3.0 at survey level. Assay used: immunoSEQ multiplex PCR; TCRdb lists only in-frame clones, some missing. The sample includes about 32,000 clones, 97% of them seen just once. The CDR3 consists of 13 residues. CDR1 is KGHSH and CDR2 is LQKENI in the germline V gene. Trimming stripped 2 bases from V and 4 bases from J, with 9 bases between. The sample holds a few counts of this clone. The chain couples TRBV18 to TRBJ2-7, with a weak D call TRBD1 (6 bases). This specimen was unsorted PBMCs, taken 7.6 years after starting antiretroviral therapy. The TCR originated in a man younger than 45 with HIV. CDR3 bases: TGTGCCAGCTCACCAGACCAGGGGTACGAGCAGTACTTC. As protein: CASSPDQGYEQYF.